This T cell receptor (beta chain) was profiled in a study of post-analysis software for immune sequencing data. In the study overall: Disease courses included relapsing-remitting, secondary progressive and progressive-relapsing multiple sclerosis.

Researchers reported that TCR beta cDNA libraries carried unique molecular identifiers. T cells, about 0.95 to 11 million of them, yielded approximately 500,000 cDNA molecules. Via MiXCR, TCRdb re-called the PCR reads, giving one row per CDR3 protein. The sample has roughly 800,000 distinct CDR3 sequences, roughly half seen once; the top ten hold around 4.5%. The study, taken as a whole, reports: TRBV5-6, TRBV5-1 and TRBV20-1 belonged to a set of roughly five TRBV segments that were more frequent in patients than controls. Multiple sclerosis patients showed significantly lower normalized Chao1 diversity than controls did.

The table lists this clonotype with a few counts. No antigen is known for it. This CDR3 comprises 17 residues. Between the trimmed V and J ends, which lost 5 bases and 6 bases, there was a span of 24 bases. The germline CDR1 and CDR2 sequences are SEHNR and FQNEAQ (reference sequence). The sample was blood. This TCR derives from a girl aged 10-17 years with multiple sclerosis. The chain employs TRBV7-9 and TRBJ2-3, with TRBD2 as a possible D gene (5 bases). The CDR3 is CASSPTRGLSGRDTQYF. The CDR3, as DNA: TGTGCCAGCAGCCCAACCCGGGGTCTCAGCGGTCGGGATACGCAGTATTTT.